This TCR beta chain derives from a study of metastatic and nonmetastatic thyroid tumors. Overall study: It was across blood and tumor or nodule tissue from malignant and benign thyroid patients that repertoires were compared.

Overall study findings and caveats: Significantly higher TCR beta diversity was reportedly seen in malignant thyroid tumors than benign nodules, in blood and tumor.

Patients were all untreated before their thyroid surgery. With 7 bases removed from V and 5 bases from J, the gap between germline ends came to 6 bases. The CDR3 totals 11 residues. Germline CDR1 SGHRS, CDR2 YFSETQ. This clone was seen many times. Its cognate antigen is unknown. Original analysis: Variation in CDR3 across clinicopathological groups served as the basis for constructing a distant-metastasis classifier in papillary thyroid cancer. MiXCR re-clonotyped the PCR reads for TCRdb. The V and J calls here are based on TCRdb, not the publication. The sample lists approximately 37,000 clones, approximately 16% occurring once.

The chain has TRBV5-1 and TRBJ1-4; D uncertain. The sequence came from a male donor with papillary thyroid cancer or a benign thyroid nodule (not recorded which). Some clones in this sample may be carry-over from other donors' samples. The specimen was blood. Here the CDR3 DNA reads TGCGCCAGCCAGAGCAATGAAAAACTGTTTTTT. Translating it yields CASQSNEKLFF.